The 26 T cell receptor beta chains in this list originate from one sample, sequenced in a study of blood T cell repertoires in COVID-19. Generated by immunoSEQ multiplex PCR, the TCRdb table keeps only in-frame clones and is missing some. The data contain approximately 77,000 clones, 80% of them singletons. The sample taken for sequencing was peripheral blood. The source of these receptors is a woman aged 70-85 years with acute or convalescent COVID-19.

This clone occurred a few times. The CDR3 reads CASNPRGGVNTEAFF. CDR3 nucleotide sequence: TGCGCCAGCAACCCCCGGGGAGGGGTCAACACTGAAGCTTTCTTT. V usage is TRBV5-1 and J usage is TRBJ1-1, with a tentative D call TRBD1 (5 bases). The CDR3 is 15 residues long. CDR1 and CDR2 from the germline V gene are SGHRS and YFSETQ. V lost 6 bases and J 2 bases, leaving 17 bases between the germline ends.

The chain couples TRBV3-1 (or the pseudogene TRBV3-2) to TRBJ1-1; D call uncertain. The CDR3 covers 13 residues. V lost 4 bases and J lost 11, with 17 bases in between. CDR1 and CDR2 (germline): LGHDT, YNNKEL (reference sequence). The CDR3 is CASSLEGTVVAFF. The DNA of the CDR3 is TGTGCCAGCAGCCTCGAGGGCACTGTTGTGGCTTTCTTT.

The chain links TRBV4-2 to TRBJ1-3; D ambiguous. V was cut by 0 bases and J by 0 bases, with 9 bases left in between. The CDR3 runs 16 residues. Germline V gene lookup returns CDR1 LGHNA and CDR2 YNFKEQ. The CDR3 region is CASSQELSISGNTIYF. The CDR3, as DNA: TGTGCCAGCAGCCAAGAACTTAGCATCTCTGGAAACACCATATATTTT.

The CDR3 nucleotides are TGTGCCAGCAGTGCGACAGGCTGGGATGAGCAGTTCTTC. Encoded protein: CASSATGWDEQFF. This chain uses TRBV12-3 or TRBV12-4 with TRBJ2-1; perhaps TRBD1 as D (6 bases). The CDR3 covers 13 residues. Between the trimmed V and J ends, which lost 5 bases and 8 bases, there was a span of 13 bases.

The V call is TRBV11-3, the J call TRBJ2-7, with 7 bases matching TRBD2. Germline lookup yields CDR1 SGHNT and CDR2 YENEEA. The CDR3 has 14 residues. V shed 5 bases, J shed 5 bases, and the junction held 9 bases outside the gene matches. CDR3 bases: TGTGCCAGCAGCCGTGGGGAGGGGTTCAACGAGCAGTACTTC. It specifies CASSRGEGFNEQYF.

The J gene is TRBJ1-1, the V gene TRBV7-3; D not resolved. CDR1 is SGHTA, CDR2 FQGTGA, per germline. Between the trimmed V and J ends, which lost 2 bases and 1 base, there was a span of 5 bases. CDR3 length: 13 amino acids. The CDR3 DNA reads TGTGCCAGCAGCTTAGCGGGGAACACTGAAGCTTTCTTT. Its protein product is CASSLAGNTEAFF.

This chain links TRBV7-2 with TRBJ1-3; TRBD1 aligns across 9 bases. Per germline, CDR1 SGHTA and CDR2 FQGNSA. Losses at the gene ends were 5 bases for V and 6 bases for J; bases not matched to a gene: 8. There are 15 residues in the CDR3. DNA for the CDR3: TGTGCCAGCAGCCCGGCCGGGACAGGGACAAACACCATATATTTT. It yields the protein CASSPAGTGTNTIYF.

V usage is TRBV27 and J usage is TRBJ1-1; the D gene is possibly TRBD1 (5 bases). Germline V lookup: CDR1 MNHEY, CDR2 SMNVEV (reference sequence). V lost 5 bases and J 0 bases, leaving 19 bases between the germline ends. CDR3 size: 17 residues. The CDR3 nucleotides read TGTGCCAGCAGTCAGGCCCTCCCCGGGGGAATGAACACTGAAGCTTTCTTT. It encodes CASSQALPGGMNTEAFF.

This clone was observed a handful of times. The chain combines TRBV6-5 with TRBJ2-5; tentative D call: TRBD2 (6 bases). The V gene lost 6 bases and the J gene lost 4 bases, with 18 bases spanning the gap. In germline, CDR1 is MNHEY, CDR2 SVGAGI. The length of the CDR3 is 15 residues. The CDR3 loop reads CASRGMGGVGETQYF. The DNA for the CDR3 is TGTGCCAGCAGGGGCATGGGCGGGGTCGGAGAGACCCAGTACTTC.

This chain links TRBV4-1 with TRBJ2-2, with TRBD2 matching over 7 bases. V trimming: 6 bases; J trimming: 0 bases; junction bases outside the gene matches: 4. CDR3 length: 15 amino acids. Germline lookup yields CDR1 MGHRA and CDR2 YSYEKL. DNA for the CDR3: TGCGCCAGCAGTAACGGACTAGCGAACACCGGGGAGCTGTTTTTT. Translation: CASSNGLANTGELFF.

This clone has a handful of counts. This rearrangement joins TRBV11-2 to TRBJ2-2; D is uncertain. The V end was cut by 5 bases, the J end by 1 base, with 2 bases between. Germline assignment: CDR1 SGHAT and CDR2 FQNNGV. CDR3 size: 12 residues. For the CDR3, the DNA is TGTGCCAGCAGCCGGAACACCGGGGAGCTGTTTTTT. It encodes CASSRNTGELFF.

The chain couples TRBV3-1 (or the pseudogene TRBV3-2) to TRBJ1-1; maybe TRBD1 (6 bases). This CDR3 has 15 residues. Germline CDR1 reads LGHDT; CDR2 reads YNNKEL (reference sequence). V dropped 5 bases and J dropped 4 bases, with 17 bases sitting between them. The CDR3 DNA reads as TGTGCCAGCAGCTCTCGAAGTGGGGGGGCCACTGAAGCTTTCTTT. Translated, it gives CASSSRSGGATEAFF.

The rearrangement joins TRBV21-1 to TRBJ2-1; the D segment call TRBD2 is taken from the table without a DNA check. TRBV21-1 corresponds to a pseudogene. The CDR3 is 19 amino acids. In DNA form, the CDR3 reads TGTGCCAGCAGCAGACCCCGACTAGCGGGGGGGGCAATCCACAATGAGCAGTTCTTC. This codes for CASSRPRLAGGAIHNEQFF.

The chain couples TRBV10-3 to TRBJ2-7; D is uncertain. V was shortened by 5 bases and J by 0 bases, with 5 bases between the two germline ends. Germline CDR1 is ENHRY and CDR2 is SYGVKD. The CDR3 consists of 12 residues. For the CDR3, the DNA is TGTGCCATCAGTCCAGGCTCCTACGAGCAGTACTTC. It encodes CAISPGSYEQYF.

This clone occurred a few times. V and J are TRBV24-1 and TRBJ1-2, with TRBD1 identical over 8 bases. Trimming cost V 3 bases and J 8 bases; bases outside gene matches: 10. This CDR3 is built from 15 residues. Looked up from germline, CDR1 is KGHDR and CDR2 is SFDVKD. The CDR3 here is CATSDTEDRAKGYTF. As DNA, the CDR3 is TGTGCCACCAGTGATACCGAGGACAGGGCAAAGGGCTACACCTTC.

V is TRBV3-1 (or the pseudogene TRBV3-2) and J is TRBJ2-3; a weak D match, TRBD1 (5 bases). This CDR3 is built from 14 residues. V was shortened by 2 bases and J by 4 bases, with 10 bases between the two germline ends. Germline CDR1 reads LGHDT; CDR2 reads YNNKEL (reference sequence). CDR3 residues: CASSQRGLSDTQYF. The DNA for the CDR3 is TGTGCCAGCAGCCAAAGGGGTTTGTCAGATACGCAGTATTTT.

The CDR3 sequence: CSVERGRKGYTF. The CDR3, as DNA: TGCAGCGTGGAAAGGGGGCGCAAAGGCTACACCTTC. The V and J genes are TRBV29-1 and TRBJ1-2; 7 bases agree with TRBD1. Looked up from germline, CDR1 is SQVTM and CDR2 is ANQGSEA. The CDR3 runs 12 residues. V was clipped by 6 bases and J by 8 bases; unmatched bases: 9.

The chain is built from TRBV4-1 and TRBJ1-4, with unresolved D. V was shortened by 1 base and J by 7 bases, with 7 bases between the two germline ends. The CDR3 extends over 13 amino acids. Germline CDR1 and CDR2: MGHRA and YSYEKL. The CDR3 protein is CASSQVLAEKLFF. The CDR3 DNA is TGCGCCAGCAGCCAAGTTTTAGCTGAAAAACTGTTTTTT.

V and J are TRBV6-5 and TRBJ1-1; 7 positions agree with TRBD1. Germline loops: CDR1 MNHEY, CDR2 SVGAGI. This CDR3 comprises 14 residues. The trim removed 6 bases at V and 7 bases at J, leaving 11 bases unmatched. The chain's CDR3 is CASSNRQGGGEAFF. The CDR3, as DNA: TGTGCCAGCAGCAATCGTCAGGGGGGCGGTGAAGCTTTCTTT.

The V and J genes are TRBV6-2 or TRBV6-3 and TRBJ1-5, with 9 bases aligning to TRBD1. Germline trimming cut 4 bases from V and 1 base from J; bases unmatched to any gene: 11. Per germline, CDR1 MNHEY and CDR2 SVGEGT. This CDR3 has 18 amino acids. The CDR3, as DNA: TGTGCCAGCAGTTCGATACAGGGGGCTGTAATAAGCAATCAGCCCCAGCATTTT. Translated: CASSSIQGAVISNQPQHF.

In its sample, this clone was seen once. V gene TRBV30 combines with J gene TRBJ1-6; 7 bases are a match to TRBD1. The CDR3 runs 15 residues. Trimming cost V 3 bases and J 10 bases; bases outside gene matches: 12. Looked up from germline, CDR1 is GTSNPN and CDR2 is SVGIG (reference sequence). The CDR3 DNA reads TGTGCCTGGAGGATAGGGCCATGGGACAGATCACCCCTCCACTTT. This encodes CAWRIGPWDRSPLHF.

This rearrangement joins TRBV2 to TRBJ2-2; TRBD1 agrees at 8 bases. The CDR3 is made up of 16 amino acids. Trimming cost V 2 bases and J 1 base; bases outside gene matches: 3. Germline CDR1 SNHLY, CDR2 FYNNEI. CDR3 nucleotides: TGTGCCAGCAGTGAACGGGACAGGATGAACACCGGGGAGCTGTTTTTT. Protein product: CASSERDRMNTGELFF.

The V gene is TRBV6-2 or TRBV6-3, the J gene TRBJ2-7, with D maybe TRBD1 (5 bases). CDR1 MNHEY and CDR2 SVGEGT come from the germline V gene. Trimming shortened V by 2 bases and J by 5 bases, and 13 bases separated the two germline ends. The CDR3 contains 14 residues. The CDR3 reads CASSYEGIGDEQYF. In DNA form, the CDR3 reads TGTGCCAGCAGTTACGAAGGTATAGGGGACGAGCAGTACTTC.

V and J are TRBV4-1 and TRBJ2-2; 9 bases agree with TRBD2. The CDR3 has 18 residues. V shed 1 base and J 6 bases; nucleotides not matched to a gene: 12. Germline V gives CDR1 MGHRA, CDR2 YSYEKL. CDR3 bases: TGCGCCAGCAGCCAAGGGCGAGGCGGGGGGGCGAATTCCGGGGAGCTGTTTTTT. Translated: CASSQGRGGGANSGELFF.

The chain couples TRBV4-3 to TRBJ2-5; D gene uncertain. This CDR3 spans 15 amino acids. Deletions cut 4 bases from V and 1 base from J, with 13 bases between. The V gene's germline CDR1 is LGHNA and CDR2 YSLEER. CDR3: CASSPLRGSQETQYF. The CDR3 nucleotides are TGCGCCAGCAGCCCCCTCCGAGGTAGCCAAGAGACCCAGTACTTC.

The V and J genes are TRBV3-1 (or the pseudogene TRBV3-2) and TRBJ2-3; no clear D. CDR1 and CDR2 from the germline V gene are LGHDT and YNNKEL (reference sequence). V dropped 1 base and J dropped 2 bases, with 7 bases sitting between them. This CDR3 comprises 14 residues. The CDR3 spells CASSQVDFTDTQYF. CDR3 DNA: TGTGCCAGCAGCCAAGTCGACTTCACAGATACGCAGTATTTT.